A single sample is the source of the 15 T cell receptor beta chains below, sequenced in a study of OX40 agonist ivuxolimab in advanced cancers. Using immunoSEQ multiplex PCR, the repertoire was profiled, and TCRdb retains in-frame clones only, with some absent. This sample has tens of thousands of clones, with 79% found just once. The sequencing here drew on CD4+ or CD8+ T cells sorted from blood, taken in a trial of the OX40 agonist ivuxolimab. These receptors came from an adult with an advanced solid tumor such as melanoma, head and neck, liver or kidney cancer.

This clone has just a few counts. V usage is TRBV11-2 and J usage is TRBJ2-1, with D possibly TRBD2 on 6 matching bases. V was cut by 3 bases and J by 0 bases, with 12 bases left in between. The CDR3 is made up of 16 amino acids. CDR1 and CDR2 (germline): SGHAT, FQNNGV. CDR3 DNA sequence: TGTGCCAGCAGCTTCAGTAGGAGGGGCTCCTACAATGAGCAGTTCTTC. Encoded protein: CASSFSRRGSYNEQFF.

This clone has a handful of counts. The chain carries TRBV4-1 and TRBJ2-5; 11 bases agree with TRBD2. The CDR3 spans 17 residues. CDR1 MGHRA and CDR2 YSYEKL come from the germline V gene. J was trimmed by 1 base and V by 4 bases; bases with no gene match: 8. CDR3 sequence (DNA): TGCGCCAGCAGCCCCCTTGGACTAGCGGGTTTCCAAGAGACCCAGTACTTC. Its translation is CASSPLGLAGFQETQYF.

V usage is TRBV30 and J usage is TRBJ1-2; 7 nucleotides agree with TRBD1. Germline V gene data show CDR1 as GTSNPN and CDR2 as SVGIG (reference sequence). V was pared by 4 bases and J by 5 bases, with 10 bases of the junction left unmatched. The CDR3 loop spans 14 amino acids. CDR3 sequence: CAWKARLRGYGYTF. Written as DNA, the CDR3 is TGTGCCTGGAAGGCCCGACTCAGGGGGTATGGCTACACCTTC.

This chain connects TRBV28 to TRBJ2-3; D gene ambiguous. The CDR3 consists of 16 residues. Trimming cost V 5 bases and J 7 bases, with 22 bases left between them. Germline CDR1 is MDHEN and CDR2 is SYDVKM. CDR3 nucleotides: TGTGCCAGCAGTCCCACCGACCTAGTGGAAGCCTATACGCAGTATTTT. It yields the protein CASSPTDLVEAYTQYF.

The CDR3 nucleotides read TGTGCCAGCTCACCGACAGGGGATAGCAATCAGCCCCAGCATTTT. Its translation: CASSPTGDSNQPQHF. The rearrangement uses TRBV18 and TRBJ1-5; the match to TRBD1 covers 8 bases. The V segment lost 3 bases and the J segment 0 bases; nucleotides outside the gene matches: 1. CDR1 and CDR2 from the germline V gene are KGHSH and LQKENI. The CDR3 totals 15 residues. The variable domain in full, with the rest retrieved from reference TRBV18 and TRBJ1-5, is NAGVMQNPRHLVRRRGQEARLRCSPMKGHSHVYWYRQLPEEGLKFMVYLQKENIIDESGMPKERFSAEFPKEGPSILRIQQVVRGDSAAYFCASSPTGDSNQPQHFGDGTRLSIL.

This clone appeared a few times. This rearrangement joins TRBV30 to TRBJ1-1, with 8 nucleotides matching TRBD1. The CDR3 loop spans 18 amino acids. V dropped 2 bases and J dropped 0; count of bases not matched to a gene: 14. Germline CDR1 GTSNPN, CDR2 SVGIG (reference sequence). The CDR3 DNA sequence: TGTGCCTGGAGTCCCGAGACCGGACAGGGTTATGTGAACACTGAAGCTTTCTTT. It encodes CAWSPETGQGYVNTEAFF.

V gene TRBV25-1 combines with J gene TRBJ1-6; D possibly corresponds to TRBD1 (5 bases). Germline V gives CDR1 MGHDK, CDR2 SYGVNS. This CDR3 spans 18 amino acids. Trimming took 1 base from V and 4 from J, leaving 17 bases between them. CDR3 bases: TGTGCCAGCAGTGAATCGGGACCTACCCCCCCTTATAATTCACCCCTCCACTTT. Encoded protein: CASSESGPTPPYNSPLHF. The full variable domain, rest sourced from reference TRBV25-1 and TRBJ1-6, is EADIYQTPRYLVIGTGKKITLECSQTMGHDKMYWYQQDPGMELHLIHYSYGVNSTEKGDLSSESTVSRIRTEHFPLTLESARPSHTSQYLCASSESGPTPPYNSPLHFGNGTRLTVT.

The V gene is TRBV6-5, the J gene TRBJ1-2; 8 nucleotides match TRBD1. V lost 0 bases to trimming and J lost 6 bases; unmatched junction nucleotides: 3. Germline V gene sequence: CDR1 MNHEY, CDR2 SVGAGI. The CDR3 is made up of 14 amino acids. This CDR3 reads CASSYSNRGDGYTF. The CDR3 DNA is TGTGCCAGCAGTTACTCGAACAGGGGGGATGGCTACACCTTC.

The chain couples TRBV6-5 to TRBJ2-1, with no clear D. The CDR3 runs 11 residues. V gave up 6 bases and J gave up 4 bases, with 4 bases separating them. The germline V gene has CDR1 MNHEY and CDR2 SVGAGI. Here the CDR3 DNA reads TGTGCCAGCAGGCGGTACAATGAGCAGTTCTTC. Its protein is CASRRYNEQFF.

This clone was seen only a few times. The rearrangement joins TRBV5-1 to TRBJ1-2; 9 nucleotides agree with TRBD1. Germline assignment: CDR1 SGHRS and CDR2 YFSETQ. The CDR3 is 15 amino acids. With V trimmed by 3 bases and J by 4 bases, 7 bases remained unmatched. CDR3 DNA sequence: TGCGCCAGCAGCTCCACACAGGGGGCTGGCTATGGCTACACCTTC. Protein: CASSSTQGAGYGYTF.

This rearrangement joins TRBV10-1 to TRBJ2-3; no reliable D call. The germline gives CDR1 WNHNN, CDR2 SYGVQD (reference sequence). This CDR3 comprises 13 residues. The ends were cut back, 3 bases at V and 0 bases at J, with 4 bases in the middle. CDR3 bases: TGCGCCAGCAGTGAAGCTAGCACAGATACGCAGTATTTT. It translates to CASSEASTDTQYF.

This clone has a handful of counts. V gene TRBV7-3 combines with J gene TRBJ1-1; unclear D gene. V was clipped by 5 bases and J by 1 base, with 17 bases between them. Germline V gives CDR1 SGHTA, CDR2 FQGTGA. This CDR3 is built from 16 residues. CDR3 in amino acids: CASSPRVGDPNTEAFF. DNA of the CDR3: TGTGCCAGCAGCCCCCGGGTGGGAGACCCGAACACTGAAGCTTTCTTT. Full variable domain (missing parts from reference TRBV7-3 and TRBJ1-1): GAGVSQTPSNKVTEKGKYVELRCDPISGHTALYWYRQSLGQGPEFLIYFQGTGAADDSGLPNDRFFAVRPEGSVSTLKIQRTERGDSAVYLCASSPRVGDPNTEAFFGQGTRLTVV.

In DNA form, the CDR3 reads TGTGCCAGCAGCCGCGGGCAGGGCCTTTCCAGGGCGCAGTATTTT. As protein: CASSRGQGLSRAQYF. The chain couples TRBV6-5 to TRBJ2-3; D assignment may be TRBD1 or TRBD2 (5 bases each). Trimming pared 6 bases from V and 10 bases from J, leaving 23 bases between. CDR3 size: 15 residues. CDR1 MNHEY and CDR2 SVGAGI come from the germline V gene.

The chain combines TRBV4-1 with TRBJ2-7; D gene ambiguous. The ends were cut back, 1 base at V and 2 bases at J, with 9 bases in the middle. Per the germline V gene, CDR1 is MGHRA and CDR2 is YSYEKL. This CDR3 is built from 14 residues. The CDR3 here is CASSQVQRPYEQYF. The CDR3, as DNA: TGCGCCAGCAGCCAAGTGCAGAGACCCTACGAGCAGTACTTC.

The genes are TRBV6-4 and TRBJ2-7; D may be TRBD1 or TRBD2 (5 bases each). The CDR3 has 15 amino acids. Germline V CDR1 and CDR2: MRHNA, SNTAGT. Trimming cost V 10 bases and J 1 base, with 20 bases left between them. This CDR3 is CATSLGTGPSYEQYF. The CDR3 region has the DNA TGTGCCACCTCCCTGGGGACGGGTCCTTCCTACGAGCAGTACTTC.